One sample yielded the 5 T cell receptor beta chains listed below, sequenced in a study of blood T cell repertoires in COVID-19. Generated by immunoSEQ multiplex PCR, the TCRdb table keeps only in-frame clones and is missing some. In the table there are over 200,000 clones, about 90% of which are singletons. Sequencing input: PBMCs or T cells enriched from blood (not recorded which). Receptor source: a woman in her thirties with acute COVID-19.

The chain recombines TRBV14 with TRBJ2-7; D is uncertain. This CDR3 spans 14 amino acids. The ends were cut back, 2 bases at V and 0 bases at J, with 8 bases in the middle. CDR1 and CDR2 from the germline V gene are SGHDN and FVKESK. The CDR3 DNA is TGTGCCAGCAGCCAACGGTACAGCTCCTACGAGCAGTACTTC. It encodes CASSQRYSSYEQYF. The entire variable domain, with the rest obtained from reference TRBV14 and TRBJ2-7, is as follows: EAGVTQFPSHSVIEKGQTVTLRCDPISGHDNLYWYRRVMGKEIKFLLHFVKESKQDESGMPNNRFLAERTGGTYSTLKVQPAELEDSGVYFCASSQRYSSYEQYFGPGTRLTVT.

J is TRBJ1-1 and V is TRBV5-8; no reliable D call. Germline lookup yields CDR1 SGHTS and CDR2 YDEGEE. The CDR3 totals 12 residues. V gave up 6 bases and J gave up 2 bases, with 8 bases separating them. CDR3 loop: CASTTVNTEAFF. Here the CDR3 DNA reads TGTGCCAGCACTACAGTCAACACTGAAGCTTTCTTT.

The CDR3 sequence: CASSRDRIARPTNEKLFF. In nucleotides, the CDR3 is TGTGCCAGCAGCCGGGACAGAATTGCTAGACCCACTAATGAAAAACTGTTTTTT. The chain carries TRBV6-2 or TRBV6-3 and TRBJ1-4; 7 bases map to TRBD1. Unmatched junction bases numbered 15, after V lost 6 bases and J lost 2 bases. The CDR3 has 18 residues. Germline V CDR1 and CDR2: MNHEY, SVGEGT.

This chain links TRBV7-9 with TRBJ2-1, with 8 bases aligning to TRBD1. The germline V gene encodes CDR1 SEHNR and CDR2 FQNEAQ (reference sequence). CDR3 size: 14 residues. J was trimmed by 5 bases and V by 5 bases; bases with no gene match: 5. DNA for the CDR3: TGTGCCAGCAGCAACGACAGGGGCGACAATGAGCAGTTCTTC. It encodes CASSNDRGDNEQFF.

The chain carries TRBV3-1 (or the pseudogene TRBV3-2) and TRBJ1-3, with 7 bases fitting TRBD1. The J segment lost 0 bases and the V segment lost 6 bases, leaving 5 bases of the junction unmatched. Germline CDR1 and CDR2: LGHDT and YNNKEL (reference sequence). This CDR3 comprises 15 residues. This CDR3 is CASRGTESSGNTIYF. For the CDR3, the DNA is TGTGCCAGCAGGGGGACAGAGAGCTCTGGAAACACCATATATTTT.